Each of the 10 T cell receptor beta chains below was sequenced from the same sample in a study of blood T cells in healthy people across ages. With a J-beta primer mix and a sample-barcoded 5' primer, a second PCR ran about 6 to 11 cycles. TCRdb redid the calling of the 5' RACE reads with MiXCR, one entry per CDR3 protein. The sample shows some 920,000 distinct CDR3 sequences, about 53% of them seen only once. The source material was blood. These receptors all stem from an older woman in good health.

V and J are TRBV7-3 and TRBJ2-1, with a tentative D call TRBD1 (6 bases). This CDR3 comprises 16 residues. Germline V gives CDR1 SGHTA, CDR2 FQGTGA. Trimming left V 6 bases short and J 6 bases short, with 21 bases between. The CDR3 region is CASSSSGTPSLNEQFF. In nucleotides, the CDR3 is TGTGCCAGCAGTAGCTCCGGGACACCGTCCCTCAATGAGCAGTTCTTC.

The gene calls are TRBV7-2 and TRBJ2-7, with TRBD1 identical over 11 bases. This CDR3 is built from 14 residues. CDR1 and CDR2 (germline): SGHTA, FQGNSA. The junction had 6 bases not matched to a gene; V was cut back by 6 bases and J by 5 bases. The CDR3 region has the DNA TGTGCCAGCAGACCTAGGACAGGGGGCAACGAGCAGTACTTC. This gives the protein CASRPRTGGNEQYF. The full variable domain, with the rest looked up from reference TRBV7-2 and TRBJ2-7, is GAGVSQSPSNKVTEKGKDVELRCDPISGHTALYWYRQSLGQGLEFLIYFQGNSAPDKSGLPSDRFSAERTGGSVSTLTIQRTQQEDSAVYLCASRPRTGGNEQYFGPGTRLTVT.

V gene TRBV7-9 combines with J gene TRBJ2-7; 12 positions match TRBD1. V gave up 3 bases and J gave up 1 base; unmatched junction bases: 10. The CDR3 contains 18 residues. CDR1 is SEHNR and CDR2 is FQNEAQ in the germline V gene (reference sequence). The CDR3 bases are TGTGCCAGCAGCTTGAGTAGACCGGGACAGGGGGCATCCTACGAGCAGTACTTC. Its translation: CASSLSRPGQGASYEQYF.

This clonotype was picked up many times. The V gene is TRBV30, the J gene TRBJ1-2, with 10 nucleotides matching TRBD1. The germline gives CDR1 GTSNPN, CDR2 SVGIG (reference sequence). This CDR3 region has 14 residues. The trim removed 4 bases at V and 4 bases at J, leaving 6 bases unmatched. CDR3 DNA: TGTGCCTGGATAAGGGACAGGGGATTCTATGGCTACACCTTC. As protein: CAWIRDRGFYGYTF. Variable domain in full (rest from reference TRBV30 and TRBJ1-2): SQTIHQWPATLVQPVGSPLSLECTVEGTSNPNLYWYRQAAGRGLQLLFYSVGIGQISSEVPQNLSASRPQDRQFILSSKKLLLSDSGFYLCAWIRDRGFYGYTFGSGTRLTVV.

This clonotype has only one observation. This chain links TRBV7-2 with TRBJ1-1, with D possibly matching TRBD1 (5 bases). Germline V gives CDR1 SGHTA, CDR2 FQGNSA. Trimming pared 1 base from V and 10 bases from J, leaving 13 bases between. The CDR3 runs 13 residues. CDR3 in amino acids: CASSLGGGGSAFF. Written as DNA, the CDR3 is TGTGCCAGCAGCTTAGGGGGCGGGGGTTCAGCTTTCTTT.

The chain is built from TRBV12-3 or TRBV12-4 and TRBJ2-3; D gene uncertain. V lost 5 bases and J 3 bases, leaving 18 bases between the germline ends. The CDR3 has 16 amino acids. CDR3 protein: CASSPVGPAGTDTQYF. DNA of the CDR3: TGTGCCAGCAGTCCAGTGGGCCCAGCCGGGACAGATACGCAGTATTTT.

This clonotype was recorded once. V usage is TRBV20-1 and J usage is TRBJ1-5, with 7 bases lining up with TRBD1. The ends lost 6 bases at V and 4 bases at J; junction bases unmatched: 6. CDR1 DFQATT and CDR2 SNEGSKA come from the germline V gene (reference sequence). The CDR3 loop spans 13 amino acids. CDR3 sequence: CSALQDRNQPQHF. For the CDR3, the DNA is TGCAGTGCACTCCAGGACAGGAATCAGCCCCAGCATTTT.

The chain couples TRBV5-1 to TRBJ1-6, with D unresolved. CDR3 size: 15 residues. Per the germline V gene, CDR1 is SGHRS and CDR2 is YFSETQ. V lost 0 bases and J 8 bases, leaving 12 bases between the germline ends. Here the CDR3 reads CASSLEAGVDSPLHF. In nucleotides, the CDR3 is TGCGCCAGCAGCTTGGAGGCAGGCGTGGATTCACCCCTCCACTTT.

This chain's CDR3 is CAWSAPLVSGTDTQYF. CDR3 DNA: TGTGCCTGGAGTGCCCCGTTAGTGAGCGGCACAGATACGCAGTATTTT. The chain employs TRBV30 and TRBJ2-3; D uncertain. Trimming shortened V by 1 base and J by 1 base, and 15 bases separated the two germline ends. This CDR3 region has 16 residues. Germline V CDR1 and CDR2: GTSNPN, SVGIG (reference sequence). Complete variable domain (other parts from reference TRBV30 and TRBJ2-3): SQTIHQWPATLVQPVGSPLSLECTVEGTSNPNLYWYRQAAGRGLQLLFYSVGIGQISSEVPQNLSASRPQDRQFILSSKKLLLSDSGFYLCAWSAPLVSGTDTQYFGPGTRLTVL.

The rearrangement joins TRBV15 to TRBJ2-7; tentatively, D is TRBD1 or TRBD2 (5 bases each). Germline V gene sequence: CDR1 LNHNV, CDR2 YYDKDF (reference sequence). CDR3 length: 15 residues. V was cut by 5 bases and J by 0 bases, with 14 bases left in between. CDR3 bases: TGTGCCACCAGCGGCCTAAGAGGGGCCTCCTACGAGCAGTACTTC. Its translation is CATSGLRGASYEQYF.